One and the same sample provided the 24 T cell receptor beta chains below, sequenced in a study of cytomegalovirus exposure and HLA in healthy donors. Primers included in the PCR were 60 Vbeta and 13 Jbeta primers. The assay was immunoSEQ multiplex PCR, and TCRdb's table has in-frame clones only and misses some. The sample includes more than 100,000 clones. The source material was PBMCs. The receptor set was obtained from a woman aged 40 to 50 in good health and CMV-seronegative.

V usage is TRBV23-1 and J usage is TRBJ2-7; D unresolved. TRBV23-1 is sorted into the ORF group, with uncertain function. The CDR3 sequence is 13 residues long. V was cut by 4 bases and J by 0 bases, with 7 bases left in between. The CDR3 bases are TGCGCCAGCAGTCCGGGTCGCTCCTACGAGCAGTACTTC. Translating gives CASSPGRSYEQYF.

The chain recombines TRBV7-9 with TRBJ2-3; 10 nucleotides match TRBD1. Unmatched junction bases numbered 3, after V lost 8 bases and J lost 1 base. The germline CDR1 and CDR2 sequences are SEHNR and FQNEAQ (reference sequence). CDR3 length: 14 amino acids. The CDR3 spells CASFGTGGTDTQYF. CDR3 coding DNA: TGTGCCAGCTTTGGGACAGGGGGCACAGATACGCAGTATTTT.

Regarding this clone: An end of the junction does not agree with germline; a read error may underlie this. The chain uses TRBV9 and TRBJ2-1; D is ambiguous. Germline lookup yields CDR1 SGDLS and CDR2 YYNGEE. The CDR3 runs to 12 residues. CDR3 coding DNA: TGTGCCAGCAGCGTAGTCGGAAGCGAGCCGTTCTTC. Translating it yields CASSVVGSEPFF.

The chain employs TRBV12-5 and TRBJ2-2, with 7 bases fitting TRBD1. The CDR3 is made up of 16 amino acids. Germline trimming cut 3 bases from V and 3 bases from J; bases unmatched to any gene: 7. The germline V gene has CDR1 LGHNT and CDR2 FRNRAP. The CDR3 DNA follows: TGTGCTAGTGGTTTCTACAGGGGTGGGGACACCGGGGAGCTGTTTTTT. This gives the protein CASGFYRGGDTGELFF. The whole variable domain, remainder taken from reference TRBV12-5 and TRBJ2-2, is DARVTQTPRHKVTEMGQEVTMRCQPILGHNTVFWYRQTMMQGLELLAYFRNRAPLDDSGMPKDRFSAEMPDATLATLKIQPSEPRDSAVYFCASGFYRGGDTGELFFGEGSRLTVL.

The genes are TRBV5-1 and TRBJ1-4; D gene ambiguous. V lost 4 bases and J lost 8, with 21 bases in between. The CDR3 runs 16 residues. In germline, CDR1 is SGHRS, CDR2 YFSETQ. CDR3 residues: CASSVTTGTLREKLFF. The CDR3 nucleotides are TGCGCCAGCAGCGTGACGACGGGTACGCTGAGGGAAAAACTGTTTTTT.

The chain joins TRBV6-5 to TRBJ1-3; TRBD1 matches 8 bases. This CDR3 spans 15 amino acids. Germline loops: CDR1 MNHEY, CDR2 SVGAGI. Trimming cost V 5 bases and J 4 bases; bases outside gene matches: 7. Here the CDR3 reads CASSRRDRSGNTIYF. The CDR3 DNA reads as TGTGCCAGCAGTCGAAGGGACAGGTCGGGAAACACCATATATTTT.

CDR3 protein: CASSLSGTGDQPQHF. The DNA of the CDR3 is TGTGCCAGCAGCCTGAGCGGGACAGGGGATCAGCCCCAGCATTTT. J is TRBJ1-5 and V is TRBV9; 10 positions match TRBD1. Germline V lookup: CDR1 SGDLS, CDR2 YYNGEE. The CDR3 runs to 15 residues. J lost 5 bases, V lost 4 bases, and 6 bases had no gene match.

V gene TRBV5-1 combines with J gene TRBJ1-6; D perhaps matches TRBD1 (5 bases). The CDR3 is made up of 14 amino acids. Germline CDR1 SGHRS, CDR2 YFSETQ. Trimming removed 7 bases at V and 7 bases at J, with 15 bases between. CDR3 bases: TGCGCCAGCGCGGGGGGGGGAGAGAATTCACCCCTCCACTTT. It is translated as CASAGGGENSPLHF.

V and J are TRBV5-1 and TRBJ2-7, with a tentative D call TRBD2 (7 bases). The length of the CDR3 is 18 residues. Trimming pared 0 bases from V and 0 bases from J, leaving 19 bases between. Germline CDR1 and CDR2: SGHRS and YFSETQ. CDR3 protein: CASSLAKPRGQSSYEQYV. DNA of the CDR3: TGCGCCAGCAGCTTGGCGAAGCCGCGGGGGCAGAGCTCCTACGAGCAGTACGTC.

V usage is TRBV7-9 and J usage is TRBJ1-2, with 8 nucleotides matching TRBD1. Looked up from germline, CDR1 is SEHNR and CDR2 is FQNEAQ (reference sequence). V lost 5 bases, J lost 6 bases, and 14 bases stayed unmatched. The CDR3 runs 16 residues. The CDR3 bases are TGTGCCAGCAGCCTCAGGGGGCAGGGTGGGGTGAATGGCTACACCTTC. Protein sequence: CASSLRGQGGVNGYTF. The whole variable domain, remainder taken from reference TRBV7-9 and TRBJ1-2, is DTGVSQNPRHKITKRGQNVTFRCDPISEHNRLYWYRQTLGQGPEFLTYFQNEAQLEKSRLLSDRFSAERPKGSFSTLEIQRTEQGDSAMYLCASSLRGQGGVNGYTFGSGTRLTVV.

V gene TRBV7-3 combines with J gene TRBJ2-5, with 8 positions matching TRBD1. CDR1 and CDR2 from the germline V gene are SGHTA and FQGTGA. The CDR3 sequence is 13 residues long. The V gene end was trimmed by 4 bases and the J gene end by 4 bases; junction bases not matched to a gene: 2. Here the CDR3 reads CASSSGQAETQYF. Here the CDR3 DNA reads TGTGCCAGCAGCTCGGGACAGGCAGAGACCCAGTACTTC.

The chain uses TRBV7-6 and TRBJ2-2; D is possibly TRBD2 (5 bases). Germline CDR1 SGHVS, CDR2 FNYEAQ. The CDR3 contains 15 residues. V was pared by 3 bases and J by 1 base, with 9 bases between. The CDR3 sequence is CASSFGIENTGELFF. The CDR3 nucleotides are TGTGCCAGCAGCTTCGGGATAGAGAACACCGGGGAGCTGTTTTTT.

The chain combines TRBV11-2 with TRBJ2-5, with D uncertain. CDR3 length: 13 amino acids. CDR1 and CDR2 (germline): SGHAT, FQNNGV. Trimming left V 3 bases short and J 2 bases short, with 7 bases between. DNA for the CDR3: TGTGCCAGCAGCTTTATGCGGCAAGAGACCCAGTACTTC. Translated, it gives CASSFMRQETQYF.

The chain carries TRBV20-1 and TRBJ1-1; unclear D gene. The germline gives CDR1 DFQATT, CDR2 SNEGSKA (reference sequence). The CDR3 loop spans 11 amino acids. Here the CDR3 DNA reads TGCAGCCAGAACAGTAACACTGAAGCTTTCTTT. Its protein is CSQNSNTEAFF.

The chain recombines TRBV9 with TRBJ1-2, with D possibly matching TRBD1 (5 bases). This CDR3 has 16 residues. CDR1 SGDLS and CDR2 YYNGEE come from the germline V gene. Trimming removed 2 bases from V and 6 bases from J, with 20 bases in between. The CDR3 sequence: CASSVGGSSPTDGYTF. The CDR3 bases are TGTGCCAGCAGCGTGGGGGGATCCTCACCCACTGATGGCTACACCTTC.

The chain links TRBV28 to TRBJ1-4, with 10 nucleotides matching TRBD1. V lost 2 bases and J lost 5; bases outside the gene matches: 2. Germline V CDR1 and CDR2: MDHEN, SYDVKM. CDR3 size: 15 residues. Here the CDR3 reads CASSLPGQGNEKLFF. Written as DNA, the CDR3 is TGTGCCAGCAGTTTACCGGGACAGGGGAATGAAAAACTGTTTTTT.

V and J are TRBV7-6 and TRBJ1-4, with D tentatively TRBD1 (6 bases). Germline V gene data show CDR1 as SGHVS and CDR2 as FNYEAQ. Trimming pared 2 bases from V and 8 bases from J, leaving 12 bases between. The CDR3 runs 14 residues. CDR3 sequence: CASSLRRGGEKLFF. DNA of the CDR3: TGTGCCAGCAGCTTACGCAGGGGAGGGGAAAAACTGTTTTTT.

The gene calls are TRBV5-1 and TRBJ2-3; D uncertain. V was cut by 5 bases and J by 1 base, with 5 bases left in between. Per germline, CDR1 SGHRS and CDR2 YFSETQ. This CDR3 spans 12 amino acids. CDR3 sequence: CASSTGTDTQYF. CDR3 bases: TGCGCCAGCAGTACGGGCACAGATACGCAGTATTTT.

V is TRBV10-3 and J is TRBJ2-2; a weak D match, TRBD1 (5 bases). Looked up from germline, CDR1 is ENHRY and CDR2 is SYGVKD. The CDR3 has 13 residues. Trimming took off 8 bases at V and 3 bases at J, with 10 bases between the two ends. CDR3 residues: CAIADRYTGELFF. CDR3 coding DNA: TGTGCCATCGCCGACAGATACACCGGGGAGCTGTTTTTT.

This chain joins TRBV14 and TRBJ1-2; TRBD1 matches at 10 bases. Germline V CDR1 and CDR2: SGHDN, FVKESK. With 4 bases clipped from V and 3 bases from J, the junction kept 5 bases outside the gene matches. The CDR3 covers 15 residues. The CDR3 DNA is TGTGCCAGCAGCCCTGGGACAGGGGCCTACTATGGCTACACCTTC. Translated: CASSPGTGAYYGYTF.

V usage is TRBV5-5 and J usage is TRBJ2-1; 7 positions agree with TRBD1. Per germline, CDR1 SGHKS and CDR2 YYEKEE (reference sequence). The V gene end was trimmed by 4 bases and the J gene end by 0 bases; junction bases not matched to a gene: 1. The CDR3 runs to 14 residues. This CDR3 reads CASSRTGSYNEQFF. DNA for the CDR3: TGTGCCAGCAGCCGGACAGGCTCCTACAATGAGCAGTTCTTC.

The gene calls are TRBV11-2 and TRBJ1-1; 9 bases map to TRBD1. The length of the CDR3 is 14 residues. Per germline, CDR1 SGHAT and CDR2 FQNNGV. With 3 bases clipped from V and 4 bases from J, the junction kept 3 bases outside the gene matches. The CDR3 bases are TGTGCCAGCAGCTTCAGGGACAGGGTCACTGAAGCTTTCTTT. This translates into CASSFRDRVTEAFF. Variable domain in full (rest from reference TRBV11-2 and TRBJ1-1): EAGVAQSPRYKIIEKRQSVAFWCNPISGHATLYWYQQILGQGPKLLIQFQNNGVVDDSQLPKDRFSAERLKGVDSTLKIQPAKLEDSAVYLCASSFRDRVTEAFFGQGTRLTVV.

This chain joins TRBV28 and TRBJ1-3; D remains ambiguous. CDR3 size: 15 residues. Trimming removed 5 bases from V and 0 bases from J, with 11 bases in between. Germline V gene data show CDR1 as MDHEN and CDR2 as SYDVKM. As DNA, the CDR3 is TGTGCCAGCAGTCCTCGTCTAACCTCTGGAAACACCATATATTTT. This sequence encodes CASSPRLTSGNTIYF.

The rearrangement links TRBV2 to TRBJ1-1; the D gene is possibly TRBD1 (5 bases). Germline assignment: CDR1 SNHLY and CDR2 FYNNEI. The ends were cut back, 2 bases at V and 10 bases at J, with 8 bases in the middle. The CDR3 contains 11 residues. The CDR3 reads CASSEIGAAFF. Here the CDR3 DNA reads TGTGCCAGCAGTGAAATAGGGGCAGCTTTCTTT.